Reported below is one TCR beta chain. Its antigen is as yet unknown. Donor samples were obtained from healthy Caucasian individuals from Russia, aged about 6 to 90. Researchers collected roughly 10 milliliters of peripheral blood from every single donor. This record belongs to a study of blood T cells in healthy people across ages. Study observations and caveats: Because sorting was not performed, PBMCs prevented conclusive naive versus antigen-experienced comparison.

For the second PCR, which ran for about 7 to 11 cycles, a sample-barcoded 5' primer and a J-beta primer mix were used. Researchers report that a template-switch adaptor with 12 random nucleotides tagged each cDNA molecule. TCRdb recomputed calls from the 5' RACE reads with MiXCR, one row per CDR3 protein. Counted here are roughly 900,000 distinct CDR3 sequences, about 30% occurring once; the ten biggest clones make up about 18%. In germline, CDR1 is SQVTM, CDR2 ANQGSEA. V gave up 6 bases and J gave up 5 bases, with 13 bases separating them. The CDR3 length is 12 residues. This chain joins TRBV29-1 and TRBJ1-2, with a tentative D call TRBD1 (6 bases). The clonotype comes from a woman aged 80 or over in good health. The sequenced sample was blood. The CDR3 loop reads CSVRGGGYGYTF. The DNA for the CDR3 is TGCAGCGTGCGAGGGGGGGGATATGGCTACACCTTC.